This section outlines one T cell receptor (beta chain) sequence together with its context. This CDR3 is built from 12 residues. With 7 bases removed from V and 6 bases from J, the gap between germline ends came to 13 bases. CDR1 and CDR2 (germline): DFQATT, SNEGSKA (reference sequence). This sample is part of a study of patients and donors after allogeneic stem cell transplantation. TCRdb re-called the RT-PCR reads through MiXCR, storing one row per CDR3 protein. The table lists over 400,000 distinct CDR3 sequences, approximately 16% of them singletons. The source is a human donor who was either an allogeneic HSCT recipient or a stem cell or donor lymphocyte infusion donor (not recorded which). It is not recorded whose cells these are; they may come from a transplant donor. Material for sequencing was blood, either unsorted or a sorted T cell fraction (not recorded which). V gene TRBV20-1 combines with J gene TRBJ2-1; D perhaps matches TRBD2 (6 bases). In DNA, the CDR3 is TGCAGTGTCGCCGGGACTCTCAATGAGCAGTTCTTC. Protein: CSVAGTLNEQFF.